These T cell receptor beta chains were read from a single sample in a study of T cells after posttransplantation cyclophosphamide. The data were produced by immunoSEQ multiplex PCR, yet TCRdb's version contains in-frame clones alone and is incomplete. The sample carries over 9,000 clones, 70% to 90% recorded once. The specimen comprised PBMCs, sampled after allogeneic stem cell transplant with posttransplant cyclophosphamide. These receptors all stem from a female patient in her forties or fifties who received an allogeneic stem cell transplant from a related donor, was CMV-positive, and had no GVHD. Some T cells may originate from the graft donor. CDR3s include the opening cysteine and the closing phenylalanine or tryptophan. The D gene is left open where the match is weak. Not every row has a clone size; where given, it reads once, few, many or a size class.

j_call	cdr3_length	d_call	clone_size	v_call	cdr3_nt	cdr3_aa
TRBJ2-3	13	.	.	TRBV6-4	TGTGCCAGCAGTAACGACAGCCCGGAGACGCAGTATTTT	CASSNDSPETQYF
TRBJ2-3	12	.	.	TRBV7-2	TGTGCCAGCAGCCTACCGACAGATACGCAGTATTTT	CASSLPTDTQYF
TRBJ1-6	13	.	.	TRBV5-4	TGTGCCAGCAGCTCGGACGGTACGGGGGCCCTCCACTTT	CASSSDGTGALHF
TRBJ1-4	14	.	.	TRBV9	TGTGCCAGCAGCGACAGGTTCGGTAGCGAAAAACTGTTTTTT	CASSDRFGSEKLFF
TRBJ2-6	18	.	.	TRBV27	TGTGCCAGCAGGAGGACAGTGGGGTTGTACACTGGGGCCAACGTCCTGACTTTC	CASRRTVGLYTGANVLTF
TRBJ1-2	13	.	.	TRBV7-2	TGTGCCAGCAGCGTAGAGGGGTGGTCTGGCTACACCTTC	CASSVEGWSGYTF
TRBJ1-5	14	TRBD1	few	TRBV6-1	TGTGCCAGCACCGGGACAGGTGACAATCAGCCCCAGCATTTT	CASTGTGDNQPQHF
TRBJ1-3	12	.	few	TRBV6-1	TGTGCCAGCACCGAGAGGGTTGACACCATATATTTT	CASTERVDTIYF
TRBJ2-5	15	TRBD1	.	TRBV18	TGTGCCAGCTCAGCATTGGGACAGGGGGGAGAGACCCAGTACTTC	CASSALGQGGETQYF
TRBJ2-7	14	TRBD1	once	TRBV6-1	TGTGCCAGCACCACAACTTACAGGGGTAACGAGCAGTACTTC	CASTTTYRGNEQYF
TRBJ2-7	14	.	once	TRBV7-8	TGTGCCAGCAGCTTACGGACAGTGCCATACGAGCAGTACTTC	CASSLRTVPYEQYF
TRBJ2-3	14	.	.	TRBV4-1	TGCGCCAGCAGCCCGACAGCTAGCACAGATACGCAGTATTTT	CASSPTASTDTQYF